This TCR beta chain stems from a study of cytomegalovirus exposure and HLA in healthy donors. Study information: Researchers found that approximately 85% of a few hundred genotyped donors fell within the Caucasian-associated ancestry cluster. Study results and limitations: Across donors, sequencing depth was assumed by presence/absence analyses to be roughly uniform.

The PCR contained 60 Vbeta and 13 Jbeta primers. The protocol was immunoSEQ multiplex PCR, while the TCRdb copy is restricted to in-frame clones and leaves out a portion. The sample includes 100,000 to 150,000 clones. Details on this clone: Its antigen is unknown.

This sequence was found in a man aged 35-49 years in good health and CMV-seronegative. The sample comprised PBMCs.

The CDR3 loop is CASSWSPEETQYF. The DNA of the CDR3 is TGTGCCAGCAGTTGGAGCCCCGAAGAGACCCAGTACTTC. The chain uses TRBV27 and TRBJ2-5; D ambiguous. CDR1 and CDR2 (germline): MNHEY, SMNVEV (reference sequence). Trimming stripped 4 bases from V and 3 bases from J, with 9 bases between. There are 13 residues in the CDR3.